A selection of T cell receptor beta chains follows, all from one sample in a study of blood T cell repertoires in COVID-19. Only in-frame clones appear in the TCRdb table, and some are missing; sequencing was by immunoSEQ multiplex PCR. The table lists tens of thousands of clones, about three quarters of them singletons, with about 20% in the top ten. Sequencing was done on a sample of peripheral blood. These receptors originate from a man aged 25-45 years with COVID-19, enrolled during active disease. Both conserved end residues are trimmed from each CDR3. Fields, in order: V gene, J gene, CDR3 protein.

V gene: TRBV14; J gene: TRBJ1-1; CDR3 protein: ASRPGTSTEAF
V gene: TRBV10-3; J gene: TRBJ1-1; CDR3 protein: AISESRDRVNTEAF
V gene: TRBV27; J gene: TRBJ1-6; CDR3 protein: ASSSRQGIYSPLH
V gene: TRBV27; J gene: TRBJ1-1; CDR3 protein: ASSGQGPTEAF
V gene: TRBV27; J gene: TRBJ1-1; CDR3 protein: ASSSGIGDRGPAF
V gene: TRBV18; J gene: TRBJ2-7; CDR3 protein: ASSPLGQGYEQY
V gene: TRBV6-6; J gene: TRBJ2-5; CDR3 protein: ASSYGQLQETQY
V gene: TRBV2; J gene: TRBJ2-3; CDR3 protein: AARGGWSTDTQY
V gene: TRBV30; J gene: TRBJ2-3; CDR3 protein: AWSRSGTTKADTQY
V gene: TRBV7-3; J gene: TRBJ2-2; CDR3 protein: ASSLMGGTANTGELF
V gene: TRBV7-2; J gene: TRBJ2-3; CDR3 protein: ASSFRGTDTQY
V gene: TRBV19; J gene: TRBJ2-1; CDR3 protein: ASKGAGGMF
V gene: TRBV6-1; J gene: TRBJ2-7; CDR3 protein: ASSEDLGLSSYEQY
V gene: TRBV24-1; J gene: TRBJ1-1; CDR3 protein: ATSDLNSQQNTEAF
V gene: TRBV19; J gene: TRBJ2-5; CDR3 protein: ASSASGTAQETQY
V gene: TRBV10-3; J gene: TRBJ1-1; CDR3 protein: AISETNRGMGEAF
V gene: TRBV9; J gene: TRBJ2-3; CDR3 protein: ASSPRLGQGKDTQY
V gene: TRBV29-1; J gene: TRBJ2-2; CDR3 protein: SVVGQGTPNTGELF
V gene: TRBV2; J gene: TRBJ2-2; CDR3 protein: ASSEGGGLVTGELF
V gene: TRBV7-9; J gene: TRBJ1-2; CDR3 protein: ASSPTGYNGYT
V gene: TRBV18; J gene: TRBJ2-1; CDR3 protein: ASSPNGEANEQF
V gene: TRBV11-2; J gene: TRBJ2-3; CDR3 protein: ASSLDGLAGLVDTQY